Each of the 30 T cell receptor beta chains below was sequenced from the same sample in a study of response to subunit inactivated influenza vaccine (dated by TCRdb to 2016 to 2018). Libraries were made using RT-PCR. The listed sequencing device is Illumina HiSeq 2500. TCRdb itself trimmed the public reads at Q25 with fastp, ran MiXCR and retained productive beta chains. Identical CDR3 proteins give one entry, which carries the most common genes and DNA. The sample table records roughly 790,000 distinct CDR3 sequences; around 21% of these occur just once. The top ten constitute more than 8.5% of the sample. Sequencing used PBMCs from blood, obtained about 5 days after vaccination. The receptors shown here come from a man between 50 and 59 years old who received an inactivated influenza vaccine. Donor details come from another sample of the same person, matched by shared clones.

This clonotype was detected only a few times. The rearrangement uses TRBV21-1 and TRBJ2-4; no check of the table's D call, TRBD1, against the DNA was made. TRBV21-1 corresponds to a pseudogene. The CDR3 totals 11 residues. The CDR3 DNA reads as TGTGCCAGCAGCAAATGCCAGGGATGGTACTTC. This sequence encodes CASSKCQGWYF.

The V and J genes are TRBV6-2 or TRBV6-3 and TRBJ2-5, with D possibly matching TRBD2 (5 bases). V dropped 2 bases and J dropped 3 bases, with 10 bases sitting between them. Germline loops: CDR1 MNHEY, CDR2 SVGEGT. The CDR3 extends over 14 amino acids. The CDR3 DNA is TGTGCCAGCAGTTACGGAATCGGGAAAGAGACCCAGTACTTC. Its protein is CASSYGIGKETQYF.

CDR3 in DNA: TGTGCCAGCAGCTTCGGGAGGAGCGGGGGGCTGCAAGAGACCCAGTACTTC. Its translation is CASSFGRSGGLQETQYF. The chain has TRBV7-9 and TRBJ2-5, with 9 bases fitting TRBD2. V trimming: 3 bases; J trimming: 2 bases; junction bases outside the gene matches: 10. CDR1 and CDR2 from the germline V gene are SEHNR and FQNEAQ (reference sequence). The CDR3 runs to 17 residues.

The J gene is TRBJ1-1, the V gene TRBV6-1; the D gene is possibly TRBD1 (6 bases). Germline V CDR1 and CDR2: MNHNS, SASEGT. The CDR3 length is 13 residues. V lost 6 bases and J 1 base, leaving 9 bases between the germline ends. The CDR3 DNA reads as TGTGCCAGCAGACGGGACAAGAACACTGAAGCTTTCTTT. Translating it yields CASRRDKNTEAFF.

This chain uses TRBV20-1 with TRBJ2-1; the D is unclear. V shed 3 bases and J shed 7 bases, with 10 bases lying between them. From germline, CDR1 is DFQATT and CDR2 SNEGSKA (reference sequence). The CDR3 extends over 12 amino acids. The chain's CDR3 is CSARPSLNEQFF. The CDR3 nucleotides read TGCAGTGCTAGGCCCAGTCTAAATGAGCAGTTCTTC.

J is TRBJ2-5 and V is TRBV4-2, with no clear D. The CDR3 loop spans 13 amino acids. Germline CDR1 reads LGHNA; CDR2 reads YNFKEQ. V was clipped by 1 base and J by 3 bases, with 6 bases between them. CDR3 in DNA: TGTGCCAGCAGCCAAGCGAGCGAAGAGACCCAGTACTTC. It specifies CASSQASEETQYF.

Comment on this clonotype: An end of the junction does not agree with germline; a read error may underlie this. The chain recombines TRBV7-9 with TRBJ1-4; TRBD1 aligns across 9 bases. This CDR3 has 15 amino acids. Germline V gene data show CDR1 as SEHNR and CDR2 as FQNEAQ (reference sequence). For the CDR3, the DNA is TGTGCCGGCAGCCCGGGACAGGGAACTAATGAAAAACTGTTTTTT. Protein: CAGSPGQGTNEKLFF. Variable domain in full (rest from reference TRBV7-9 and TRBJ1-4): DTGVSQNPRHKITKRGQNVTFRCDPISEHNRLYWYRQTLGQGPEFLTYFQNEAQLEKSRLLSDRFSAERPKGSFSTLEIQRTEQGDSAMYLCAGSPGQGTNEKLFFGSGTQLSVL.

This clonotype has a handful of counts. The V call is TRBV4-3, the J call TRBJ1-1, with D possibly TRBD1 on 5 matching bases. Germline CDR1 reads LGHNA; CDR2 reads YSLEER. Trimming cost V 1 base and J 12 bases, with 21 bases left between them. This CDR3 contains 15 residues. The CDR3 protein is CASSQVEGRTAGSFF. The CDR3 region has the DNA TGCGCCAGCAGCCAAGTCGAGGGACGGACCGCGGGGTCTTTCTTT.

This clonotype occurred many times. The chain links TRBV29-1 to TRBJ2-1; 8 bases line up with TRBD2. Germline V lookup: CDR1 SQVTM, CDR2 ANQGSEA. V shed 3 bases, J shed 5 bases, and the junction held 6 bases outside the gene matches. The CDR3 totals 14 residues. The CDR3 protein is CSVEVTSGNNEQFF. The CDR3 region has the DNA TGCAGCGTTGAGGTAACTAGCGGAAACAATGAGCAGTTCTTC.

This clonotype was counted a few times. The rearrangement links TRBV6-2 or TRBV6-3 to TRBJ2-2, with 7 positions matching TRBD2. CDR1 is MNHEY, CDR2 SVGEGT, per germline. The CDR3 loop spans 16 amino acids. The junction had 13 bases not matched to a gene; V was cut back by 6 bases and J by 6 bases. CDR3 sequence: CASSRLTSVSSGELFF. Written as DNA, the CDR3 is TGTGCCAGCAGCAGGCTCACTAGCGTCTCCTCCGGGGAGCTGTTTTTT.

The J gene is TRBJ2-7, the V gene TRBV28; D remains ambiguous. This CDR3 region has 13 residues. Deletions cut 6 bases from V and 4 bases from J, with 13 bases between. CDR1 MDHEN and CDR2 SYDVKM come from the germline V gene. The CDR3, as DNA: TGTGCCAGCAGGCTCCCATCGGGTTACGAGCAGTACTTC. It is translated as CASRLPSGYEQYF. The full variable domain, completed using reference TRBV28 and TRBJ2-7, is DVKVTQSSRYLVKRTGEKVFLECVQDMDHENMFWYRQDPGLGLRLIYFSYDVKMKEKGDIPEGYSVSREKKERFSLILESASTNQTSMYLCASRLPSGYEQYFGPGTRLTVT.

This clonotype was seen more than once but under ten times. The chain joins TRBV28 to TRBJ1-5; 7 positions agree with TRBD1. The CDR3 loop spans 15 amino acids. Losses at the gene ends were 2 bases for V and 10 bases for J; bases not matched to a gene: 11. The germline V gene has CDR1 MDHEN and CDR2 SYDVKM. DNA for the CDR3: TGTGCCAGCAGTTTAAGTTCAGGGGGAAGGAGACCCCAGCATTTT. Amino acid sequence: CASSLSSGGRRPQHF. The full variable domain, with the rest looked up from reference TRBV28 and TRBJ1-5, is DVKVTQSSRYLVKRTGEKVFLECVQDMDHENMFWYRQDPGLGLRLIYFSYDVKMKEKGDIPEGYSVSREKKERFSLILESASTNQTSMYLCASSLSSGGRRPQHFGDGTRLSIL.

This clonotype was seen only a few times. The V and J genes are TRBV7-8 and TRBJ2-1; 10 bases map to TRBD2. Trimming took 1 base from V and 5 from J; bases not matched to a gene: 5. CDR1 is SGHVS, CDR2 FQNEAQ, per germline. This CDR3 is 16 amino acids long. CDR3 protein: CASSLEAGGLNNEQFF. CDR3 sequence (DNA): TGTGCCAGCAGCTTAGAAGCGGGAGGGCTAAACAATGAGCAGTTCTTC.

The rearrangement uses TRBV6-4 and TRBJ2-1; D unclear. Trimming took off 2 bases at V and 3 bases at J, with 23 bases between the two ends. The CDR3 runs 19 residues. Germline CDR1 and CDR2: MRHNA and SNTAGT. This CDR3 reads CASSDRSPGYYYYYNEQFF. The CDR3 DNA follows: TGTGCCAGCAGTGACCGGAGCCCCGGTTACTACTACTACTACAATGAGCAGTTCTTC.

The sample holds a few counts of this clonotype. The chain is built from TRBV4-2 and TRBJ2-5; 15 nucleotides align to TRBD2. With 0 bases clipped from V and 4 bases from J, the junction kept 0 bases outside the gene matches. Germline V gene sequence: CDR1 LGHNA, CDR2 YNFKEQ. This CDR3 has 16 amino acids. Here the CDR3 DNA reads TGTGCCAGCAGCCAAGAGGGACTAGCGGGGGGAGAGACCCAGTACTTC. This sequence encodes CASSQEGLAGGETQYF.

The J gene is TRBJ1-2, the V gene TRBV29-1, with a weak D call TRBD1 (5 bases). Germline CDR1 reads SQVTM; CDR2 reads ANQGSEA. V was shortened by 3 bases and J by 5 bases, with 13 bases between the two germline ends. This CDR3 contains 13 residues. Written as DNA, the CDR3 is TGCAGCGTTGATTGGGGGGTGAGGTATGGCTACACCTTC. Amino acids: CSVDWGVRYGYTF. The entire variable domain, with the rest obtained from reference TRBV29-1 and TRBJ1-2, is as follows: SAVISQKPSRDICQRGTSLTIQCQVDSQVTMMFWYRQQPGQSLTLIATANQGSEATYESGFVIDKFPISRPNLTFSTLTVSNMSPEDSSIYLCSVDWGVRYGYTFGSGTRLTVV.

This clonotype was seen a few times. The V and J genes are TRBV7-2 and TRBJ2-3; possibly TRBD2 for D (5 bases). V lost 10 bases, J lost 11 bases, and 25 bases lay in between. The CDR3 consists of 14 residues. CDR1 and CDR2 from the germline V gene are SGHTA and FQGNSA. As DNA, the CDR3 is TGTGCCACCGGGGAGACTGGCGTCGGTTATGTGCAGTATTTT. Its protein product is CATGETGVGYVQYF.

V gene TRBV5-1 combines with J gene TRBJ2-1; D not certain. The ends were cut back, 2 bases at V and 7 bases at J, with 10 bases in the middle. Per the germline V gene, CDR1 is SGHRS and CDR2 is YFSETQ. The CDR3 sequence is 13 residues long. The CDR3 bases are TGCGCCAGCAGCTTCCCTGAGAAGAATGAGCAGTTCTTC. Translating it yields CASSFPEKNEQFF.

V is TRBV6-5 and J is TRBJ1-2; D unclear. Germline CDR1 MNHEY, CDR2 SVGAGI. This CDR3 spans 13 amino acids. The V and J ends lost 4 bases and 8 bases respectively, with 14 bases between them. Here the CDR3 DNA reads TGTGCCAGCAGTTCCCGGTCCTACGCGGGCTACACCTTC. Its protein product is CASSSRSYAGYTF.

The rearrangement joins TRBV6-2 or TRBV6-3 to TRBJ1-1; D may be TRBD1 (6 bases). V lost 2 bases, J lost 0 bases, and 13 bases lay in between. The CDR3 covers 16 residues. The germline gives CDR1 MNHEY, CDR2 SVGEGT. The CDR3 spells CASSYVQGNLNTEAFF. CDR3 DNA sequence: TGTGCCAGCAGTTACGTTCAGGGGAACCTGAACACTGAAGCTTTCTTT.

This clonotype was detected ten times or more. The chain's CDR3 is CASSLEFGTGKSGPVSLYGYTF. For the CDR3, the DNA is TGTGCCAGCAGCTTAGAGTTTGGGACAGGGAAAAGCGGGCCTGTGAGCCTCTATGGCTACACCTTC. The chain employs TRBV7-6 and TRBJ1-2; 9 bases are shared with TRBD1. The CDR3 covers 22 residues. V gave up 1 base and J gave up 4 bases; unmatched junction bases: 25. Germline V gene lookup returns CDR1 SGHVS and CDR2 FNYEAQ.

This clonotype was recorded a few times. The chain recombines TRBV9 with TRBJ2-1; TRBD1 matches at 8 bases. Germline trimming cut 4 bases from V and 2 bases from J; bases unmatched to any gene: 8. The CDR3 loop spans 16 amino acids. Germline V gives CDR1 SGDLS, CDR2 YYNGEE. CDR3 sequence reads: CASSLTGQDPYNEQFF. Written as DNA, the CDR3 is TGTGCCAGCAGCCTTACGGGACAGGACCCCTACAATGAGCAGTTCTTC. The variable domain in full, completed from reference TRBV9 and TRBJ2-1, reads DSGVTQTPKHLITATGQRVTLRCSPRSGDLSVYWYQQSLDQGLQFLIQYYNGEERAKGNILERFSAQQFPDLHSELNLSSLELGDSALYFCASSLTGQDPYNEQFFGPGTRLTVL.

This clonotype was seen a handful of times. The chain couples TRBV20-1 to TRBJ2-7, with D perhaps TRBD2 (5 bases). Trimming pared 5 bases from V and 6 bases from J, leaving 23 bases between. Germline values: CDR1 DFQATT, CDR2 SNEGSKA (reference sequence). This CDR3 is 15 amino acids long. This CDR3 is CSAPPTHTSPSEQYF. The CDR3 coding sequence is TGCAGTGCTCCCCCGACACATACTAGTCCCAGCGAGCAGTACTTC.

The CDR3 DNA is TGTGCCACCAGTGATAAATCCGGGAGGGCGACGTACAATGAGCAGTTCTTC. This codes for CATSDKSGRATYNEQFF. This chain links TRBV24-1 with TRBJ2-1; 8 positions agree with TRBD2. The CDR3 has 17 amino acids. V trimming: 3 bases; J trimming: 4 bases; junction bases outside the gene matches: 10. Germline V CDR1 and CDR2: KGHDR, SFDVKD.

This clonotype has only a few counts. The chain has TRBV5-4 and TRBJ2-3, with D perhaps matching TRBD2 (5 bases). CDR3 length: 16 residues. The V and J ends lost 4 bases and 2 bases respectively, with 17 bases between them. Germline loops: CDR1 SGHNT, CDR2 YYREEE (reference sequence). CDR3 amino acids: CASSQNSVSYTDTQYF. As DNA, the CDR3 is TGTGCCAGCAGCCAAAATAGCGTTAGTTACACAGATACGCAGTATTTT.

Ten or more counts support this clonotype. CDR3 residues: CASSRLAGVTDTQYF. The CDR3 DNA follows: TGTGCCAGCAGTCGACTAGCGGGAGTCACAGATACGCAGTATTTT. This chain uses TRBV7-2 with TRBJ2-3; TRBD2 matches at 12 bases. The CDR3 totals 15 residues. From germline, CDR1 is SGHTA and CDR2 FQGNSA. After removal of 6 bases from V and 2 bases from J, the junction contained 3 bases not matched to a gene.

The CDR3 DNA follows: TGTGCCAGTCTTGCGGGACAGGGGGTAGGGGAGCAGTTCTTC. Translated, it gives CASLAGQGVGEQFF. This sequence joins TRBV7-2 and TRBJ2-1, with 11 positions matching TRBD1. Germline V gene data show CDR1 as SGHTA and CDR2 as FQGNSA. With 9 bases clipped from V and 10 bases from J, the junction kept 11 bases outside the gene matches. The CDR3 length is 14 residues.

This clonotype was detected only a few times. V is TRBV5-5 and J is TRBJ2-1, with unresolved D. The CDR3 is made up of 15 amino acids. Germline CDR1 and CDR2: SGHKS and YYEKEE (reference sequence). Trimming left V 1 base short and J 4 bases short, with 12 bases between. For the CDR3, the DNA is TGTGCCAGCAGCTTGAGAAGCGCCGGTTACAATGAGCAGTTCTTC. It translates to CASSLRSAGYNEQFF.

A few counts support this clonotype. The rearrangement uses TRBV10-3 and TRBJ1-1, with 8 nucleotides matching TRBD1. The germline CDR1 and CDR2 sequences are ENHRY and SYGVKD. The CDR3 consists of 11 residues. J lost 13 bases, V lost 8 bases, and 9 bases had no gene match. The CDR3 coding sequence is TGTGCCATCGGTACGACAGGGGTGGGTTTCTTT. Translation: CAIGTTGVGFF.

This clonotype was observed a single time. This chain joins TRBV20-1 and TRBJ2-3; 9 positions match TRBD1. CDR1 and CDR2 (germline): DFQATT, SNEGSKA (reference sequence). This CDR3 has 15 amino acids. With 6 bases clipped from V and 3 bases from J, the junction kept 10 bases outside the gene matches. Here the CDR3 reads CSAPQWDRVTDTQYF. In DNA form, the CDR3 reads TGCAGTGCCCCGCAGTGGGACAGGGTAACAGATACGCAGTATTTT.